Listed below are T cell receptor beta chains from one sample, sequenced in a study of vaccination and CD4 T cells after COVID-19. In TCRdb, the PCR reads were re-called with MiXCR into one record per CDR3 protein. The sample contains 13,000 to 15,000 distinct CDR3 sequences, about 29% of which appear only once. Antigens of these TCRs are unknown. Material for sequencing was cultured CD4+ T cells from blood. The origin of the receptors is a human donor with COVID-19. The CDR3 runs from the conserved cysteine through the conserved F or W. Fields, in order: J gene, V gene, clone size, D gene, CDR3 protein, CDR3 DNA. A D gene is named only where the DNA matches it firmly. Size tells how often a clone was seen (once, few, many) or the class of an expanded clone, and some rows leave it out.

J: TRBJ1-1; V: TRBV27; size: NA; D: NA; CDR3: CGSSLGAPSRRRAGTEAFF; DNA: TGTGGCAGCAGTTTAGGGGCCCCCTCACGGCGCAGGGCTGGGACTGAAGCTTTCTTT
J: TRBJ1-3; V: TRBV6-5; size: few; D: NA; CDR3: CASSYQGATGNTIYF; DNA: TGTGCCAGCAGTTATCAGGGTGCTACTGGAAACACCATATATTTT
J: TRBJ1-1; V: TRBV2; size: few; D: NA; CDR3: CASSERERTEAFF; DNA: TGTGCCAGCAGTGAAAGGGAACGCACTGAAGCTTTCTTT
J: TRBJ2-5; V: TRBV6-2/TRBV6-3; size: NA; D: NA; CDR3: CASSLNRETQYF; DNA: TGTGCCAGCAGTTTAAATCGGGAGACCCAGTACTTC
J: TRBJ2-1; V: TRBV11-3; size: once; D: TRBD1; CDR3: CASSLGDRGYNEQFF; DNA: TGTGCCAGCAGCTTAGGGGACAGGGGTTACAATGAGCAGTTCTTC
J: TRBJ1-5; V: TRBV20-1; size: few; D: NA; CDR3: CSAADRYSNQPQHF; DNA: TGCAGTGCCGCCGATCGTTATAGCAATCAGCCCCAGCATTTT
J: TRBJ1-6; V: TRBV9; size: NA; D: NA; CDR3: CASSAGTPSVGPLHF; DNA: TGTGCCAGCAGCGCCGGGACGCCCTCCGTGGGACCCCTCCACTTT
J: TRBJ2-5; V: TRBV14; size: NA; D: NA; CDR3: CASSQPGGLQETQYF; DNA: TGTGCCAGCAGCCAACCTGGGGGCCTACAAGAGACCCAGTACTTC
J: TRBJ2-5; V: TRBV18; size: few; D: TRBD1; CDR3: CASSPRIGGLEETQYF; DNA: TGTGCCAGCTCACCTCGGATAGGGGGCTTAGAAGAGACCCAGTACTTC
J: TRBJ2-1; V: TRBV10-3; size: NA; D: TRBD2; CDR3: CAISASSGGFYNEQFF; DNA: TGTGCCATCAGTGCGAGCAGCGGGGGGTTTTACAATGAGCAGTTCTTC
J: TRBJ2-7; V: TRBV5-1; size: NA; D: TRBD1; CDR3: CASSVGQVPGEQYF; DNA: TGCGCCAGCAGCGTGGGACAGGTACCGGGGGAGCAGTACTTC
J: TRBJ1-1; V: TRBV14; size: NA; D: NA; CDR3: CASSPRLVAVEAFF; DNA: TGTGCCAGCAGCCCCCGACTTGTTGCGGTTGAAGCTTTCTTT
J: TRBJ2-7; V: TRBV27; size: NA; D: NA; CDR3: CASSLRTASSYEQYF; DNA: TGTGCCAGCAGTTTAAGGACTGCTAGCTCCTACGAGCAGTACTTC
J: TRBJ2-5; V: TRBV6-5; size: NA; D: TRBD2; CDR3: CASSLGLAGGGETQYF; DNA: TGTGCCAGCAGTTTGGGACTAGCGGGGGGAGGAGAGACCCAGTACTTC
J: TRBJ1-1; V: TRBV11-1; size: NA; D: TRBD1; CDR3: CASSNRDRDAAFF; DNA: TGTGCCAGCAGCAACCGGGACAGGGATGCTGCTTTCTTT
J: TRBJ2-1; V: TRBV7-6; size: NA; D: TRBD1; CDR3: CASSQQGAAGDNEQFF; DNA: TGTGCCAGCAGCCAACAGGGGGCGGCAGGTGACAATGAGCAGTTCTTC
J: TRBJ2-5; V: TRBV6-1; size: NA; D: NA; CDR3: CASRATGSRETQYF; DNA: TGTGCCAGCAGGGCTACAGGGTCTCGGGAGACCCAGTACTTC
J: TRBJ1-3; V: TRBV6-1; size: NA; D: NA; CDR3: CASSRDGQVISGNTIYF; DNA: TGTGCCAGCAGCCGAGACGGGCAGGTCATCTCTGGAAACACCATATATTTT
J: TRBJ2-3; V: TRBV2; size: large; D: TRBD2; CDR3: CASRELAGLDTQYF; DNA: TGTGCCAGCAGGGAACTAGCGGGGTTAGATACGCAGTATTTT
J: TRBJ2-2; V: TRBV20-1; size: NA; D: NA; CDR3: CRGAKGLTGELFF; DNA: TGCAGAGGGGCCAAGGGGTTAACCGGGGAGCTGTTTTTT
J: TRBJ1-3; V: TRBV30; size: few; D: TRBD1; CDR3: CAWRLQGASGNTIYF; DNA: TGTGCCTGGAGGCTACAGGGGGCATCTGGAAACACCATATATTTT
J: TRBJ2-7; V: TRBV11-1; size: NA; D: TRBD1; CDR3: CASSLYRTGGNYEQYF; DNA: TGTGCCAGCAGCTTGTATCGCACAGGGGGGAACTACGAGCAGTACTTC
J: TRBJ2-3; V: TRBV7-2; size: few; D: TRBD2; CDR3: CASSLYGGGSDTQYF; DNA: TGTGCCAGCAGCTTATACGGGGGGGGGTCAGATACGCAGTATTTT
J: TRBJ1-1; V: TRBV2; size: few; D: TRBD1; CDR3: CASSVQGASEAFF; DNA: TGTGCCAGCAGTGTTCAGGGGGCGTCTGAAGCTTTCTTT